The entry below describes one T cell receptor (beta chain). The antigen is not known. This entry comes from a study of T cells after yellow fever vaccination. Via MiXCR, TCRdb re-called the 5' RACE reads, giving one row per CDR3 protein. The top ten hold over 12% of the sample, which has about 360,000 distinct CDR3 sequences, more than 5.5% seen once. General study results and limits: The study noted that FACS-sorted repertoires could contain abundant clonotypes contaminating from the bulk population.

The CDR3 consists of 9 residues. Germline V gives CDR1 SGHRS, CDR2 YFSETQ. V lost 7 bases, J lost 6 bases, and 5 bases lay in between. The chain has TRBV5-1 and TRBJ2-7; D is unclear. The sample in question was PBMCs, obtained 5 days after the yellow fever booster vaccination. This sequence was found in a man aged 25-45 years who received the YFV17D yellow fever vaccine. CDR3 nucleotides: TGCGCCAGCCTTTCCGAGCAGTACTTC. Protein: CASLSEQYF.